This is a list of T cell receptor beta chains from one sample in a study of T cell repertoires in ileal Crohn's disease. Sequencing was performed with immunoSEQ multiplex PCR; in TCRdb, only in-frame clones are kept and a portion is missing. The table lists some 60,000 clones, 85% to 90% of them singletons. The sample was ileal tissue. The receptors shown here come from an adult with Crohn's disease. Both conserved end residues are part of each CDR3. The D gene is left open where the match is weak. A clone size is listed for some rows: how often the clone was seen (once, few, many), or a class if it is expanded.

v_gene	j_gene	d_gene	abundance	CDR3nt	CDR3aa
TRBV30	TRBJ2-7	-	-	TGTGCCTGGAGTCCTAACAGCTACGAGCAGTACTTC	CAWSPNSYEQYF
TRBV5-4	TRBJ1-2	-	-	TGTGCCAGCAGCCTAGATCCGGGGGGAGGCTACACCTTC	CASSLDPGGGYTF
TRBV28	TRBJ1-2	-	-	TGTGCCAGCAGTGTAATCCGGGGTACCTATGGCTACACCTTC	CASSVIRGTYGYTF
TRBV28	TRBJ1-5	-	once	TGTGCCAGCAGTTTAAGGGCAGGGGGCAATCAGCCCCAGCATTTT	CASSLRAGGNQPQHF
TRBV9	TRBJ2-1	-	few	TGTGCCAGCAGCGTAGACAGCTCCTACAATGAGCAGTTCTTC	CASSVDSSYNEQFF
TRBV29-1	TRBJ1-2	-	-	TGCAGCGTTGAAAGTCGCGGCGGCTACACCTTC	CSVESRGGYTF
TRBV12-5	TRBJ2-1	-	-	TGTGCTAGTGCTCCCTGGGGGCTAGACAATGAGCAGTTCTTC	CASAPWGLDNEQFF
TRBV5-1	TRBJ2-1	TRBD2	once	TGCGCCAGCAGCAGCTTGGGGCTAGCGGGAACCAATGAGCAGTTCTTC	CASSSLGLAGTNEQFF
TRBV27	TRBJ1-5	-	once	TGTGCCAGCAACATAGGACCGCAGGGCGTTCAGCCCCAGCATTTT	CASNIGPQGVQPQHF
TRBV4-1	TRBJ2-7	-	few	TGCGCCAGCAGCCGGGAGCCTAGTCAAAGCTCCTACGAGCAGTACTTC	CASSREPSQSSYEQYF
TRBV15	TRBJ1-2	-	-	TGTGCCACCAGCAGAGTGATAGGGGAACTCTACACCTTC	CATSRVIGELYTF
TRBV6-1	TRBJ2-1	TRBD1	-	TGTGCCAGCAGTGGAGACAGGGGTTGGGGCAATGAGCAGTTCTTC	CASSGDRGWGNEQFF
TRBV6-5	TRBJ1-1	-	-	TGTGCCAGCAGTTACCGCCCACTTCGGGGTAACACTGAAGCTTTCTTT	CASSYRPLRGNTEAFF
TRBV5-1	TRBJ2-5	TRBD1	-	TGCGCCAGCACCATACAGGGGGTGGTCGTGGAGACCCAGTACTTC	CASTIQGVVVETQYF
TRBV14	TRBJ1-6	TRBD1	once	TGTGCCAGCAGCTGGACAGGCGAAGGTTCACCCCTCCACTTT	CASSWTGEGSPLHF
TRBV7-9	TRBJ1-1	-	-	TGTGCCAGCAGCCGGACTGGGGCCGGCGGGGAGAACACTGAAGCTTTCTTT	CASSRTGAGGENTEAFF
TRBV11-3	TRBJ2-5	-	once	TGTGCCAGCAGCTTACGGAGGGGACGGACTATCCAAGAGACCCAGTACTTC	CASSLRRGRTIQETQYF
TRBV2	TRBJ1-2	-	-	TGTGCCAGCAGCGAGGGATACTCCCCAGGAGGCTACACCTTC	CASSEGYSPGGYTF
TRBV19	TRBJ1-5	TRBD1	-	TGTGCCAGCAGAACAGGGGGCAATAGCAATCAGCCCCAGCATTTT	CASRTGGNSNQPQHF
TRBV28	TRBJ2-3	-	-	TGTGCCAGCAGTTTAGGAAGCGGTACGCAGTATTTT	CASSLGSGTQYF
TRBV11-3	TRBJ2-7	-	few	TGTGCCAGCAGCTTATATAGTAGCGACCCACCCTCGTACTTC	CASSLYSSDPPSYF
TRBV6-4	TRBJ1-2	TRBD1	-	TGTGCCAGCAGTCAAGGGGGCGCGTATGGCTACACCTTC	CASSQGGAYGYTF
TRBV6-1	TRBJ1-5	-	-	TGTGCCAGCAGTTCCCTGGGCAGGTCGAATCAGCCCCAGCATTTT	CASSSLGRSNQPQHF
TRBV5-6	TRBJ1-2	TRBD1	-	TGTGCCAGCAGCCGATACGACAGGGGAGAGAACTATGGCTACACCTTC	CASSRYDRGENYGYTF
TRBV4-3	TRBJ1-1	-	-	TGCGCCAGCAGCCAACTCAGGGTAACTGAAGCTTTCTTT	CASSQLRVTEAFF
TRBV7-9	TRBJ2-7	TRBD1	-	TGTGCCAGCAGCTTAGAAAGGGGGGACAGGGAAACATACGAGCAGTACTTC	CASSLERGDRETYEQYF